This T cell receptor beta chain was captured by sequencing in a study of T cell responses to AZD1222 COVID-19 vaccine. Study-wide background: Whether given at about 4 or about 12 weeks, second doses were pooled. Overall study results and limits: Females outnumbered males among donors, who were mostly white British; clonal diversity was possibly underestimated. Breadth and depth of Spike-specific TCRs rose after two AZD1222 doses. Unmutated variant regions are reportedly targeted by nearly half of spike-specific TCRs.

About this clone itself: Its antigen is still unknown.

This CDR3 is 15 amino acids long. Per germline, CDR1 LGHNA and CDR2 YNFKEQ. V lost 5 bases and J 1 base, leaving 11 bases between the germline ends. Produced via immunoSEQ multiplex PCR; TCRdb's table is partial and in-frame only. The table shows 120,000 to 150,000 clones, with roughly 91% occurring only once. The sequence came from an adult in good health. The input for sequencing was peripheral blood, taken on day 0 of AZD1222 vaccination. The V call is TRBV4-2, the J call TRBJ2-2; no clear D gene. The CDR3 protein is CASSVALGNTGELFF. The CDR3 DNA reads as TGTGCCAGCAGCGTAGCCCTGGGGAACACCGGGGAGCTGTTTTTT.